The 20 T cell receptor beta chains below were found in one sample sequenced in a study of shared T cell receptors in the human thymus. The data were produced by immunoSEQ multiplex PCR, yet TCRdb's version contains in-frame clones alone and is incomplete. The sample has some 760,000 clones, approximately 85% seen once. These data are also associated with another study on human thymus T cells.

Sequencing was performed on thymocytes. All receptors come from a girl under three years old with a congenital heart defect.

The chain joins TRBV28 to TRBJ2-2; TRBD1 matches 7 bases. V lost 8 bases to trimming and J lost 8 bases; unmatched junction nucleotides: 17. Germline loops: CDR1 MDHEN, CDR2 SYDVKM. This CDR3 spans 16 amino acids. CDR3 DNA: TGTGCCAGCCAAAAGAGGCAGGGGGAGAGAGTGGGGGAGCTGTTTTTT. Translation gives CASQKRQGERVGELFF.

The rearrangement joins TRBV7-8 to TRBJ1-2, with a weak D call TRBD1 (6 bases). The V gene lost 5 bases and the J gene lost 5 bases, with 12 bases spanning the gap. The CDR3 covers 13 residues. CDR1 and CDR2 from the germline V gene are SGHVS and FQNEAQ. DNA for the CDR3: TGTGCCAGCAGCGACCGGGACAAATATGGCTACACCTTC. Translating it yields CASSDRDKYGYTF.

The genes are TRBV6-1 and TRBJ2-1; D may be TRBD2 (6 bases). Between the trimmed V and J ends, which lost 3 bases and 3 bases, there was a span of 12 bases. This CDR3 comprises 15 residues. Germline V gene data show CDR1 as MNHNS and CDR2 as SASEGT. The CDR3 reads CASSDALALYNEQFF. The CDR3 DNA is TGTGCCAGCAGTGACGCACTAGCCCTCTACAATGAGCAGTTCTTC.

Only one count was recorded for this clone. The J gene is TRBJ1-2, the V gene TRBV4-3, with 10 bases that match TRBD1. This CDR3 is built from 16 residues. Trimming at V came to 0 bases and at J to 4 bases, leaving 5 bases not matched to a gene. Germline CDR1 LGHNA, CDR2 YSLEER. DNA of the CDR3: TGCGCCAGCAGCCAAGACTGGACAGGGGGGTTCTATGGCTACACCTTC. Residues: CASSQDWTGGFYGYTF.

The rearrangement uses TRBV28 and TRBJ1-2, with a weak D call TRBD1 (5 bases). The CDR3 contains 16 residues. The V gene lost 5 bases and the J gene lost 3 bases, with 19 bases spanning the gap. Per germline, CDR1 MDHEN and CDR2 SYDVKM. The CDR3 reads CASSPPFGGDHYGYTF. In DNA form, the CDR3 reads TGTGCCAGCAGTCCTCCCTTTGGAGGGGACCACTATGGCTACACCTTC.

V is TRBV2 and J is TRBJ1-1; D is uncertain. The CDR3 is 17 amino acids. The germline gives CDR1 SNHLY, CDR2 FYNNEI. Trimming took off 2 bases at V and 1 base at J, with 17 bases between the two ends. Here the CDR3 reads CASSESLRGGENTEAFF. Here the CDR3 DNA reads TGTGCCAGCAGTGAAAGTTTACGGGGTGGGGAGAACACTGAAGCTTTCTTT.

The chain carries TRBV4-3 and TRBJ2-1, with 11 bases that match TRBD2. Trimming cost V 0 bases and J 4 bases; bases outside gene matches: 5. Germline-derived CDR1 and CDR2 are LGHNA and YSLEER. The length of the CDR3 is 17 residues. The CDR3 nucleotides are TGCGCCAGCAGCCAAGATCGGGGACTAGCGGAGTACAATGAGCAGTTCTTC. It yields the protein CASSQDRGLAEYNEQFF.

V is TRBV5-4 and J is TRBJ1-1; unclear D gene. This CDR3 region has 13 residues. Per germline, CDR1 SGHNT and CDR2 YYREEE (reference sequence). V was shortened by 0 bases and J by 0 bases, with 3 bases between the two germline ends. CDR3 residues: CASSLAVNTEAFF. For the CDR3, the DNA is TGTGCCAGCAGCTTGGCCGTGAACACTGAAGCTTTCTTT.

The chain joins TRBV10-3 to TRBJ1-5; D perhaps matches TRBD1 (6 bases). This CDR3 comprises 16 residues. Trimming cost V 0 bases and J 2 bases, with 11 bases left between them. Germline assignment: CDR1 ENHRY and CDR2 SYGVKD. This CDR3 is CAISESRTAGNQPQHF. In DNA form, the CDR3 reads TGTGCCATCAGTGAGTCCCGGACAGCGGGCAATCAGCCCCAGCATTTT.

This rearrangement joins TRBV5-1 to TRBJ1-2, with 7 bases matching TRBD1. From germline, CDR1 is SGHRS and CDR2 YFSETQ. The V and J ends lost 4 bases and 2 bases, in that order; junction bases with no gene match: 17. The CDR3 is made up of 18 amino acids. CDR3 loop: CASSTRTGPRNSNYGYTF. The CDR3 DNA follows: TGCGCCAGCAGCACACGGACAGGACCTCGAAACTCCAACTATGGCTACACCTTC.

In DNA, the CDR3 is TGTGCCAGCAGCCAAGAACTAGCGGGAAGGAACCAAGAGACCCAGTACTTC. Translation: CASSQELAGRNQETQYF. V gene TRBV14 combines with J gene TRBJ2-5; TRBD2 agrees at 10 bases. Germline-derived CDR1 and CDR2 are SGHDN and FVKESK. The CDR3 length is 17 residues. The trim removed 0 bases at V and 0 bases at J, leaving 4 bases unmatched.

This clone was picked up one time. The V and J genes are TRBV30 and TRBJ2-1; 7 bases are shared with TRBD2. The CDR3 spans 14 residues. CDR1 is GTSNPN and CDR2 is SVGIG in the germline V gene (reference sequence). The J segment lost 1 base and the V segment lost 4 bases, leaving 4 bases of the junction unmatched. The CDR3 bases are TGTGCCTGGAATCGGGAGGTATCCTACAATGAGCAGTTCTTC. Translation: CAWNREVSYNEQFF.

CDR3 sequence (DNA): TGTGCCAGCAGTTTATGGGTTACAGCTAATTCACCCCTCCACTTT. Protein sequence: CASSLWVTANSPLHF. J is TRBJ1-6 and V is TRBV27, with D uncertain. The CDR3 covers 15 residues. Germline V gene data show CDR1 as MNHEY and CDR2 as SMNVEV (reference sequence). The V end lost 1 base, the J end lost 6 bases, and 10 bases lay between the germline ends.

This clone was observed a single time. The CDR3 bases are TGCGCCAGCAGTGACGAAGGGGACACTGAAGCTTTCTTT. Translation gives CASSDEGDTEAFF. This chain links TRBV10-1 with TRBJ1-1; perhaps TRBD1 as D (5 bases). Trimming pared 3 bases from V and 3 bases from J, leaving 8 bases between. The germline V gene encodes CDR1 WNHNN and CDR2 SYGVQD (reference sequence). The CDR3 loop spans 13 amino acids.

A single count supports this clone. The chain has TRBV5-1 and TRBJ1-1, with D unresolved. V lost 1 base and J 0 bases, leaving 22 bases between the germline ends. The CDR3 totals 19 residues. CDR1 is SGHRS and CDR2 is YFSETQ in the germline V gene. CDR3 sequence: CASSLPGSPYGTLNTEAFF. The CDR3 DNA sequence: TGCGCCAGCAGCTTGCCGGGGTCGCCCTACGGAACCTTGAACACTGAAGCTTTCTTT.

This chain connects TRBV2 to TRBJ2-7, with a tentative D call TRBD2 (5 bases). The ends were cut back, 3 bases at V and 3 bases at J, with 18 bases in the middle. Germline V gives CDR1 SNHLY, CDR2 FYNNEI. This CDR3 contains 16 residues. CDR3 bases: TGTGCCAGCAGTGATTGGCAGACTAAGCCTCTCTACGAGCAGTACTTC. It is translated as CASSDWQTKPLYEQYF.

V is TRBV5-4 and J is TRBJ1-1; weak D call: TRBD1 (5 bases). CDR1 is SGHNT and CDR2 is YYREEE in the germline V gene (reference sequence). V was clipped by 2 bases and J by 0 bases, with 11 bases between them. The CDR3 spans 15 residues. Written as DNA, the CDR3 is TGTGCCAGCAGCTTCCGGGGGGAGATGAACACTGAAGCTTTCTTT. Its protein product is CASSFRGEMNTEAFF.

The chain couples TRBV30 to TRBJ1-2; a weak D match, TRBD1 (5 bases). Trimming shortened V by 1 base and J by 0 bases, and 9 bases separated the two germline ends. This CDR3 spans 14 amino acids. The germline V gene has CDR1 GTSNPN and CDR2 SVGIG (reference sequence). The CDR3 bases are TGTGCCTGGAGTGGACAGCGTCCTAACTATGGCTACACCTTC. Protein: CAWSGQRPNYGYTF.

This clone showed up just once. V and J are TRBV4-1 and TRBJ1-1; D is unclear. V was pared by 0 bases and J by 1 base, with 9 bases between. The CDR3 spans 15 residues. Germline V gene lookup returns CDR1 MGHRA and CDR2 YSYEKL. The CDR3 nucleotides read TGCGCCAGCAGCCAAGATTGTGGAGGGAACACTGAAGCTTTCTTT. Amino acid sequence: CASSQDCGGNTEAFF.

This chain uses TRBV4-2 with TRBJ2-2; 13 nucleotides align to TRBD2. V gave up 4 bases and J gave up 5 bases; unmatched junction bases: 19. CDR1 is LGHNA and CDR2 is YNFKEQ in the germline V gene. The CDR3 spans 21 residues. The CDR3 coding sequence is TGTGCCAGCAGCCCCGGGAAGGGACTAGCGGGGAGGAAACGAAGGACCGGGGAGCTGTTTTTT. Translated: CASSPGKGLAGRKRRTGELFF.